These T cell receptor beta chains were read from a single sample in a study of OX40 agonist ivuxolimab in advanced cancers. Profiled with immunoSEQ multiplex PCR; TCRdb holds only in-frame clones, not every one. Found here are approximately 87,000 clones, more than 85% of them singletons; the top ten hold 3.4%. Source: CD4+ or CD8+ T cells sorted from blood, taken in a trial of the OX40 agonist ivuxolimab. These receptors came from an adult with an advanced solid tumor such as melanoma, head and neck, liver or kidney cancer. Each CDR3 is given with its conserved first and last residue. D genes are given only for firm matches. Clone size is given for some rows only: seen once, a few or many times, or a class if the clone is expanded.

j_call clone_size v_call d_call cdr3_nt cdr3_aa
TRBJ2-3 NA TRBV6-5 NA TGTGCCAGCAGTTTAAAGGGGGATGGCACAGATACGCAGTATTTT CASSLKGDGTDTQYF
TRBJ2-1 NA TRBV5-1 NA TGCGCCAGCAGCGTTAGCCTTGAGCAGTTCTTC CASSVSLEQFF
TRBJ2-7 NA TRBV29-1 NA TGCAGCGTAGCCCTGTGGGGAAAGAGCTCCTACGAGCAGTACTTC CSVALWGKSSYEQYF
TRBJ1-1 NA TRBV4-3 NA TGCGCCAGCAGCCAAGACGGAAGGGGGAACACTGAAGCTTTCTTT CASSQDGRGNTEAFF
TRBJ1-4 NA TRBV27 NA TGTGCCAGCAGTTTATCCGCCAGAACTAATGAAAAACTGTTTTTT CASSLSARTNEKLFF
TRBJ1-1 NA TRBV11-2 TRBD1 TGTGCCAGCAGCATGACAGGGAATGAAGCTTTCTTT CASSMTGNEAFF
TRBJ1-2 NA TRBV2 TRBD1 TGTGCCAGCAGTGAAATGGGGGACAGCTCGAACTATGGCTACACCTTC CASSEMGDSSNYGYTF
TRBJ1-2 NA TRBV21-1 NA TGTGCCAGCAGGATTACAGGGGTGTTGGGTTATGGCTACACCTTC CASRITGVLGYGYTF
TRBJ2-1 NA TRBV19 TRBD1 TGTGCCAGTAGTAGCAGCGACAGGGGCTACAATGAGCAGTTCTTC CASSSSDRGYNEQFF
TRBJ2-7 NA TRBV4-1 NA TGCGCCAGCAGCCACGCAGGGGCCTACGAGCAGTACTTC CASSHAGAYEQYF
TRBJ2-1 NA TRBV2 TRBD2 TGTGCCAGCAGTGGGGCTAGCGGGAAGGGTGAGCAGTTCTTC CASSGASGKGEQFF
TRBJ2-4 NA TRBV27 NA TGTGCCAGCAGTAATATAGGGTCAGCCAAAAACATTCAGTACTTC CASSNIGSAKNIQYF
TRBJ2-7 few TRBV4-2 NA TGTGCCAGCAGCCCTGGGGCCTACGAGCAGTACTTC CASSPGAYEQYF
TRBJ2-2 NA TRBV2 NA TGTGCCAGCAGAGGGACTGACCTCACCGGGGAGCTGTTTTTT CASRGTDLTGELFF
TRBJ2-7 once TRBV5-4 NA TGTGCCAGCAGCTTGGTGGATACCTACGAGCAGTACTTC CASSLVDTYEQYF
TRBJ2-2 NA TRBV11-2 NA TGTGCCAGCAGCTTACGCAGGGCCCCCGGGGAGCTGTTTTTT CASSLRRAPGELFF
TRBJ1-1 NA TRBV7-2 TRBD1 TGTGCCAGCAATTTTATCGGGACAGGGTGGAACACTGAAGCTTTCTTT CASNFIGTGWNTEAFF
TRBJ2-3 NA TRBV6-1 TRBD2 TGTGCCAGCAGTGATCACACTAGCGACGCAGATACGCAGTATTTT CASSDHTSDADTQYF
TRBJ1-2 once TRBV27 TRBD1 TGTGCCAGCAGTCTGACACAGGGGCCGTATGGCTACACCTTC CASSLTQGPYGYTF
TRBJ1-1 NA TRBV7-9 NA TGTGCCAGCAGCTTAGTAGGTGCGGGAAGGGGGACTGAAGCTTTCTTT CASSLVGAGRGTEAFF
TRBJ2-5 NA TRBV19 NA TGTGCCAGGTGGAGTAGTCGGGAGACCCAGTACTTC CARWSSRETQYF
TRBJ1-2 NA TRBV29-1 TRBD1 TGCAGCGTTGTTGGGGGGACAGGGAGCGGTAACTATGGCTACACCTTC CSVVGGTGSGNYGYTF
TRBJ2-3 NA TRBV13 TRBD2 TGTGCCAGCAGCCCAACCGCCGGGGGGGGGACGCAGTATTTT CASSPTAGGGTQYF
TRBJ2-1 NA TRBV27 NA TGTGCCAGCAGTCCCCGGGGGAGCTCCTACAATGAGCAGTTCTTC CASSPRGSSYNEQFF
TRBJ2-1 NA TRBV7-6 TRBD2 TGTGCCAGCAGCTTACGGACTAGCGGGGCATACAATGAGCAGTTCTTC CASSLRTSGAYNEQFF
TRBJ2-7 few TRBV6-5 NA TGTGCCAGCAGTTACGCAACCAACAGGGTCTACGAGCAGTACTTC CASSYATNRVYEQYF
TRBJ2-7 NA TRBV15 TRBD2 TGTGCCACCAGCGAGGGACGGGGGGTAGGCGAGCAGTACTTC CATSEGRGVGEQYF
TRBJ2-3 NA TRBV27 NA TGTGCCAGCTCCAAGGGGGGGCCGAAAACAGATACGCAGTATTTT CASSKGGPKTDTQYF
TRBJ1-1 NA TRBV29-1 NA TGCAGCGTTGAGCAGGGGTCGGGGGCTGGCACTGAAGCTTTCTTT CSVEQGSGAGTEAFF
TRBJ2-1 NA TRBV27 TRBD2 TGTGCCAGCACGACTAGCGGGAGGCGAATTAGCTCCTACAATGAGCAGTTCTTC CASTTSGRRISSYNEQFF
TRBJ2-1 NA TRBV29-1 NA TGCAGCGTTGATGTCTGGAAGAGCGAGGAGGATGAGCAGTTCTTC CSVDVWKSEEDEQFF
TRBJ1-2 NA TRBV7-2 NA TGTGCCAGCAGCTTAGAAGGGCGCATAGCCTATGGCTACACCTTC CASSLEGRIAYGYTF
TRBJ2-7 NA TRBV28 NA NA CASSLGMGQADEQYF
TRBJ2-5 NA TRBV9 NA TGTGCCAGCAGCGCGACACAGGGGACTTTGGAGACCCAGTACTTC CASSATQGTLETQYF
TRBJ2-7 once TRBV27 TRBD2 TGTGCCAGCAGTCCCCGGGACTACCCCTACGAGCAGTACTTC CASSPRDYPYEQYF
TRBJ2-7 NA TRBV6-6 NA TGTGCCAGCAGTTACTCGTTGGGTAGTTACGAGCAGTACTTC CASSYSLGSYEQYF
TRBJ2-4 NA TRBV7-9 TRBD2 TGTGCCAGCAGCTTCGGGACTAGCGGGAGGGAAAACATTCAGTACTTC CASSFGTSGRENIQYF
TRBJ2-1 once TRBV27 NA TGTGCCAGCAGTCCTTTGGGAGAAAATGAGCAGTTCTTC CASSPLGENEQFF
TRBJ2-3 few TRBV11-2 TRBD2 TGTGCCAGCAGCGCCTGGGGGGGATTGGGCACAGATACGCAGTATTTT CASSAWGGLGTDTQYF
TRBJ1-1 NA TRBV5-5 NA TGTGCCAGCAGGCCGCCGTCTCGTCCTGAAGCTTTCTTT CASRPPSRPEAFF
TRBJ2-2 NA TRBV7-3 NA TGTGCCAGCAGCTTAAAAGGGACCGGGGAGCTGTTTTTT CASSLKGTGELFF
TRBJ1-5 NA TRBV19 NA TGTGCCAGTAGTATCTACAGCCTTAGCAATCAGCCCCAGCATTTT CASSIYSLSNQPQHF
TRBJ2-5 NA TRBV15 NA TGTGCCACCAGCCGGCGGTCGTCGAGCCAAGAGACCCAGTACTTC CATSRRSSSQETQYF
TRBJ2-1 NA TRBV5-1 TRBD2 TGCGCCAGCAGCCGTGTAGCGGGGGGCATCGACAATGAGCAGTTCTTC CASSRVAGGIDNEQFF